The rows below give T cell receptor beta chains drawn from one sample of a study of CD8 T cells in Susac syndrome. In TCRdb, the immunoSEQ multiplex PCR reads were re-called with MiXCR into one record per CDR3 protein. The table has a few hundred thousand distinct CDR3 sequences, approximately 95% seen once. The specimen was CD4+ T cells from PBMCs. The receptor source for this set is a human donor with multiple sclerosis. CDR3s include the opening cysteine and the closing phenylalanine or tryptophan. A D gene is named only where the DNA matches it firmly. Size is omitted from some rows. Given values are once, few, many or a class for expanded clones.

TRBJ1-4 - TRBV20-1 - TGCAGTGCCGGGGAACAAATAAATGAAAAACTGTTTTTT CSAGEQINEKLFF
TRBJ2-5 TRBD1 TRBV30 - TGTGCCAGGGACAGGGGTAGGGGGGAGACCCAGTACTTC CARDRGRGETQYF
TRBJ2-7 - TRBV19 - TGTGCGTGTGGGACGTACGAGCAGTACTTC CACGTYEQYF
TRBJ2-3 - TRBV7-2 once TGTGCCAGCAGCCCGGACCGGACAGCCTATACGCAGTATTTT CASSPDRTAYTQYF
TRBJ2-2 TRBD2 TRBV25-1 - TGTGCCAGCACAGAGCGGGGGGTCCCCCCCGGGGAGCTGTTTTTT CASTERGVPPGELFF
TRBJ1-5 - TRBV18 - TGTGCCAGCTCACAAATCAGGGAGTTTCGGCAGCCCCAGCATTTT CASSQIREFRQPQHF
TRBJ1-1 TRBD1 TRBV19 - TGTGCCAGTAGTATCCCCCTGGGACAGGGAACTGAAGCTTTCTTT CASSIPLGQGTEAFF
TRBJ2-3 - TRBV20-1 - TGCAGTGCTAGTGAACGGAACACAGATACGCAGTATTTT CSASERNTDTQYF
TRBJ2-5 - TRBV7-9 - TGTGCCAGCAGCTTAGCTCTGGACCAAGAGACCCAGTACTTC CASSLALDQETQYF
TRBJ1-1 - TRBV4-1 once TGCGCCAGCAGCCAGGGTCCAAAGCTCACTGAAGCTTTCTTT CASSQGPKLTEAFF
TRBJ2-2 - TRBV15 - TGTGCCACCAGTCATGGGGGATTATCCGGGGAGCTGTTTTTT CATSHGGLSGELFF
TRBJ1-1 - TRBV12-3/TRBV12-4 - TGTGCCAGCAGTTTAGACAGTTATGAAGCTTTCTTT CASSLDSYEAFF
TRBJ2-3 - TRBV7-3 - TGTGCCAGCAGCTCAACAGGTTTCAGCACAGATACGCAGTATTTT CASSSTGFSTDTQYF
TRBJ2-7 - TRBV1 once TGCACCAGCAGCCAAGGTCCAGGTAGCTCCTACGAGCAGTACTTC CTSSQGPGSSYEQYF
TRBJ1-2 - TRBV6-2/TRBV6-3 - TGTGCCAGCAGTTCCGGGACTTTCGTGGACTACACCTTC CASSSGTFVDYTF
TRBJ2-5 - TRBV7-2 - TGTGCCAGCAGCTTAGACCAGGGCAGGCAAGAGACCCAGTACTTC CASSLDQGRQETQYF
TRBJ2-1 - TRBV29-1 - TGCAGCGTTGAGGTCGGGAGCTCCTACAATGAGCAGTTCTTC CSVEVGSSYNEQFF
TRBJ2-7 TRBD1 TRBV29-1 - TGCAGCGCCGCGACAGGGCGAGAGCAGTACTTC CSAATGREQYF
TRBJ1-1 - TRBV18 - TGTGCCAGCTCACGAAACGACGGGAACACTGAAGCTTTCTTT CASSRNDGNTEAFF
TRBJ1-2 TRBD1 TRBV20-1 - TGCAGTGCTAGAACCCCAGGGGGGGCGGGTGGCTACACCTTC CSARTPGGAGGYTF
TRBJ2-7 - TRBV5-1 - TGCGCCAGCAGCTTGGCGGGGACAACCGAGCAGTACTTC CASSLAGTTEQYF
TRBJ2-7 TRBD1 TRBV28 - TGTGCCAGCAGTTCGGACAGGGGGTGGTACGAGCAGTACTTC CASSSDRGWYEQYF
TRBJ1-4 - TRBV29-1 - TGCAGCGTTGTTGGGCAGTATGAAGGAAAACTGTTTTTT CSVVGQYEGKLFF
TRBJ2-1 - TRBV24-1 - TGTGCCACCAGACCTAGCTGGGATGGGGAGCAGTTCTTC CATRPSWDGEQFF
TRBJ2-1 - TRBV9 - TGTGCCAGCAGCGTAGGTTCGGACCCCTCCTACAATGAGCAGTTCTTC CASSVGSDPSYNEQFF
TRBJ2-3 TRBD1 TRBV5-1 - TGCGCCAGCAGCCACTCCGGGACAGGAGCGGATACGCAGTATTTT CASSHSGTGADTQYF
TRBJ1-1 TRBD1 TRBV29-1 - TGCAGCATTGGACAGGGGACCAACACTGAAGCTTTCTTT CSIGQGTNTEAFF